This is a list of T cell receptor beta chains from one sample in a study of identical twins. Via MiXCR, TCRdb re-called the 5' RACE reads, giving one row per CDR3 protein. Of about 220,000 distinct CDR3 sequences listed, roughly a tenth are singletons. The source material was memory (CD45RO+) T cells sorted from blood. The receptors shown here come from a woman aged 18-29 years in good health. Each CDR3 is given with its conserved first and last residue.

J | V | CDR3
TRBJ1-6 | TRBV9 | CASSASSFSPLHF
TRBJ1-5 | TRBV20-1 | CSAPKGPNQPQHF
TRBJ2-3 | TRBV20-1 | CSARVGLAGGQDTQYF
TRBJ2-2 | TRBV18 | CASSPGGQNTGELFF
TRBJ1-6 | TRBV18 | CASSLDVGYSPLHF
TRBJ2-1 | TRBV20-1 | CSASQRGPHEQFF
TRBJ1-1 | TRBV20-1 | CSARPGTGNTEAFF
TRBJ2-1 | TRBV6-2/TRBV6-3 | CASSYAGQGYNEQFF
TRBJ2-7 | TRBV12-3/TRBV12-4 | CASSHFGTSGEKQYF
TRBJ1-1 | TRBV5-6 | CASSLVGRPEAFF
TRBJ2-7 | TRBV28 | CASSATSGLPYEQYF
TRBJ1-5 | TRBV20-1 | CSAVRGQGAGQPQHF
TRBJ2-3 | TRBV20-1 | CSASEGPGDTQYF
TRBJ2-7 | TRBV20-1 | CSARGDYEQYF
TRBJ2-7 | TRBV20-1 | CSAGGPLRTYEQYF
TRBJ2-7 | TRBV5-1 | CASSFRTGAYEQYF
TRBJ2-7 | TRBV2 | CASIWDRGNEQYF
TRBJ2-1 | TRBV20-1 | CSARAGLPGQGSYNEQFF
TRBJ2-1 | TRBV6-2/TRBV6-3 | CASSYDRDEQFF
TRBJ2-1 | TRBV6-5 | CASSPRITVSSYNEQFF
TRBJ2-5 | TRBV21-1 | CASSSPPECGRAKETQYF
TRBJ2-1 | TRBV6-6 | CASSYRVENEQFF
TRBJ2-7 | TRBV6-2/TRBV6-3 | CASSYSRVAYEQYF
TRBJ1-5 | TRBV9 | CASSVAGDSNQPQHF
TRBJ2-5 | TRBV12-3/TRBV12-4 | CASTLGEQGRQKTQYF
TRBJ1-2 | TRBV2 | CASSEAYAVSGGYTF
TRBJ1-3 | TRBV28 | CASSLSRSGNTIYF
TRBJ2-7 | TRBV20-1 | CSATDRIYEQYF
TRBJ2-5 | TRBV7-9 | CASSFGRGLVQETQYF
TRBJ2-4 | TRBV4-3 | CASSQEIRGIAKNIQYF
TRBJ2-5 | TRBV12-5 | CASATSTSGVQETQYF
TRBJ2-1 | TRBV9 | CASSASSGKGGEQFF
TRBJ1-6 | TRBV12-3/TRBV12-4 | CASTLAGTGRSPLHF
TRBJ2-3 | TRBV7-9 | CASSLEAGHTQYF
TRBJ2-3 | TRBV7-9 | CASSLAAGSTDTQYF
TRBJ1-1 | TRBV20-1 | CSASGGGEAFF